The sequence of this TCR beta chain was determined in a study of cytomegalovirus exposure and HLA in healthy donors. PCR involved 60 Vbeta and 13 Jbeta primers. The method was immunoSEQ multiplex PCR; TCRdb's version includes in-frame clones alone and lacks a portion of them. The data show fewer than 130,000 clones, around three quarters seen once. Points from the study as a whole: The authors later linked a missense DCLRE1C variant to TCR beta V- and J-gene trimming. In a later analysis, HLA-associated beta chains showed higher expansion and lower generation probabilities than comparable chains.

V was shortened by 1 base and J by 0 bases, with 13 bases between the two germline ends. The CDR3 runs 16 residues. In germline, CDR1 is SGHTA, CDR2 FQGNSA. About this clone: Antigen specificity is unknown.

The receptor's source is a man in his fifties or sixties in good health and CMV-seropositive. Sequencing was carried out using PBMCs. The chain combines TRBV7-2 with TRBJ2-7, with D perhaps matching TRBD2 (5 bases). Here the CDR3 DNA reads TGTGCCAGCAGCTTAGAGGAGACGGGGAGCTCCTACGAGCAGTACTTC. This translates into CASSLEETGSSYEQYF.